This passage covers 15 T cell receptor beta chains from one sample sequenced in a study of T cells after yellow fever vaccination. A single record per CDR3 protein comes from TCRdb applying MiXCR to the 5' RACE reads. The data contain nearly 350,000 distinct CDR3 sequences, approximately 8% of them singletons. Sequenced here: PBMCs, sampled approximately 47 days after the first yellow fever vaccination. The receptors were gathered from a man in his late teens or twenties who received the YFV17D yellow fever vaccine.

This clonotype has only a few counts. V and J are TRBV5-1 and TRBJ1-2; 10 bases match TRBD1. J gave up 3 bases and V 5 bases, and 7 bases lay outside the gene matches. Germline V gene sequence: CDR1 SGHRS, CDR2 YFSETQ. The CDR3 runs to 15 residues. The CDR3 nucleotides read TGCGCCAGCAGTGCGCCGGACAGGGGGGACTATGGCTACACCTTC. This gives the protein CASSAPDRGDYGYTF. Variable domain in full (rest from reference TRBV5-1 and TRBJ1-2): KAGVTQTPRYLIKTRGQQVTLSCSPISGHRSVSWYQQTPGQGLQFLFEYFSETQRNKGNFPGRFSGRQFSNSRSEMNVSTLELGDSALYLCASSAPDRGDYGYTFGSGTRLTVV.

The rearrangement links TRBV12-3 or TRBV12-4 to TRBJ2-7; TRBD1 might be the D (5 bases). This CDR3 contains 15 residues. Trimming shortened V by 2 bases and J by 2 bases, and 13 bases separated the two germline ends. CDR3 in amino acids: CASSLRAGWPYEQYF. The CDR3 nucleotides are TGTGCCAGCAGTTTAAGGGCAGGGTGGCCCTACGAGCAGTACTTC.

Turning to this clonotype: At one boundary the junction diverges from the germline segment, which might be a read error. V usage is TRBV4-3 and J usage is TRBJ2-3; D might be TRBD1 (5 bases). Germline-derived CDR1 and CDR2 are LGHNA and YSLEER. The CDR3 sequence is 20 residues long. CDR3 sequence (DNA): TGCGCCAGCAGGCAAGGGCTAAGGGGCGTGGGGTCGAGAAAATCAGATACGCAGTATTTT. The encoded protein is CASRQGLRGVGSRKSDTQYF.

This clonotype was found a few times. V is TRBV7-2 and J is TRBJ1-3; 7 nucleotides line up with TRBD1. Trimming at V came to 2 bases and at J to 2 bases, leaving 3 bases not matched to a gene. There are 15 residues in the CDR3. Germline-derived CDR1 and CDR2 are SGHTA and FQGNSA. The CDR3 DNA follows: TGTGCCAGCAGCTTACGACAGGGAACTGGAAACACCATATATTTT. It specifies CASSLRQGTGNTIYF.

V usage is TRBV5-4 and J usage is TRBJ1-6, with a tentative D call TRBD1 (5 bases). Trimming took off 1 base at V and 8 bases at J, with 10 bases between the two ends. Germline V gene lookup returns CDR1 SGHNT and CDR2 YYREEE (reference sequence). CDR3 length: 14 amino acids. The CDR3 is CASSLQGSDSPLHF. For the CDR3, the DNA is TGTGCCAGCAGCTTGCAGGGATCTGATTCACCCCTCCACTTT. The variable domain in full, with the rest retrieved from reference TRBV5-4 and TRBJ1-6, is ETGVTQSPTHLIKTRGQQVTLRCSSQSGHNTVSWYQQALGQGPQFIFQYYREEENGRGNFPPRFSGLQFPNYSSELNVNALELDDSALYLCASSLQGSDSPLHFGNGTRLTVT.

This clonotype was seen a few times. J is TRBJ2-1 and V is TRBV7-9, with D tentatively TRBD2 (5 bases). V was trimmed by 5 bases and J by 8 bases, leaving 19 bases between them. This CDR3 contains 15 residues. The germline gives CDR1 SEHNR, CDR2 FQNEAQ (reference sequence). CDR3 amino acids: CASSTASNRGYEQFF. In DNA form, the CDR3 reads TGTGCCAGCAGCACAGCGAGTAATCGGGGTTATGAGCAGTTCTTC.

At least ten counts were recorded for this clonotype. The chain's CDR3 is CASSLIGTRETQYF. The CDR3, as DNA: TGTGCCAGCAGTCTCATCGGGACCCGAGAGACCCAGTACTTC. The chain links TRBV28 to TRBJ2-5; D is possibly TRBD1 or TRBD2 (5 bases each). This CDR3 region has 14 residues. Germline assignment: CDR1 MDHEN and CDR2 SYDVKM. Trimming cost V 5 bases and J 4 bases, with 14 bases left between them.

This CDR3 reads CASSPPVGGQDNEQFF. In DNA, the CDR3 is TGTGCCAGCTCACCACCGGTCGGGGGGCAAGACAATGAGCAGTTCTTC. The V gene is TRBV18, the J gene TRBJ2-1; D may be TRBD2 (7 bases). V was cut by 0 bases and J by 5 bases, with 14 bases left in between. The CDR3 sequence is 16 residues long. The germline gives CDR1 KGHSH, CDR2 LQKENI.

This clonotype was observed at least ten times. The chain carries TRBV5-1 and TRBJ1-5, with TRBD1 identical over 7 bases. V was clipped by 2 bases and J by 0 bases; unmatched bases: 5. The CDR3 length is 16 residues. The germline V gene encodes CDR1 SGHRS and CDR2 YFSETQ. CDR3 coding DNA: TGCGCCAGCAGCTTAGGGGGCGGTGATAGCAATCAGCCCCAGCATTTT. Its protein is CASSLGGGDSNQPQHF.

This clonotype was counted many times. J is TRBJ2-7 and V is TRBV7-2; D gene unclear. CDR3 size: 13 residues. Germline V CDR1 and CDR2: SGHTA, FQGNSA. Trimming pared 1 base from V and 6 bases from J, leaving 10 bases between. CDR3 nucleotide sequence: TGTGCCAGCAGCTTAGTGGTAGGCCTCGAGCAGTACTTC. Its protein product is CASSLVVGLEQYF.

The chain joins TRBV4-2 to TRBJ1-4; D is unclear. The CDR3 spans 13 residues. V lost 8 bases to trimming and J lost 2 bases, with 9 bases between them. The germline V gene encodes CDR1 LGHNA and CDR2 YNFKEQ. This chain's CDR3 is CASGSATNEKLFF. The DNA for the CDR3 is TGTGCCAGCGGGTCCGCGACTAATGAAAAACTGTTTTTT.

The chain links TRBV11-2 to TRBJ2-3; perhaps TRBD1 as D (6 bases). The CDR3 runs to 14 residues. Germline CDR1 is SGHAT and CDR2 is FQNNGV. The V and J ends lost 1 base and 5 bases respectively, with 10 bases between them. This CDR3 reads CASSLVTGQDTQYF. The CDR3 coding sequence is TGTGCCAGCAGCTTAGTAACAGGGCAAGATACGCAGTATTTT.

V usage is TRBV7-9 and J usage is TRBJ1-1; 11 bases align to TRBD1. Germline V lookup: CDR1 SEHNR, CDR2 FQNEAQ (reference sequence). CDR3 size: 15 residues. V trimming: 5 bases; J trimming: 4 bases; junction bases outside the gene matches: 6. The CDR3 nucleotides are TGTGCCAGCAGCGCCGGACAGGGGGCAGGCACTGAAGCTTTCTTT. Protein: CASSAGQGAGTEAFF.

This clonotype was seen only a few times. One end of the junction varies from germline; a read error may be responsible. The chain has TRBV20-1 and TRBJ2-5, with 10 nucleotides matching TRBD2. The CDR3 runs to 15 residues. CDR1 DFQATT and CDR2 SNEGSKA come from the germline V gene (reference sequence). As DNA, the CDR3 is TGCTGTGCTCAAGCGGGGGGGCTTGACTGGCAGACCCAGTACTTC. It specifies CCAQAGGLDWQTQYF.

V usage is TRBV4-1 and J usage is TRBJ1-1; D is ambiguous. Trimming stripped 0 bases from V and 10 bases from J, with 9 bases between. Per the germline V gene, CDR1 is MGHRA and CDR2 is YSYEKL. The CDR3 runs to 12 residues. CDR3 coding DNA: TGCGCCAGCAGCCAAGATAGGGTTGGAGCTTTCTTT. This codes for CASSQDRVGAFF.